The rows below give T cell receptor beta chains drawn from one sample of a study of blood T cell repertoires in COVID-19. Sequencing used immunoSEQ multiplex PCR; TCRdb keeps in-frame clones, though not all of them. The profile covers 300,000 to 350,000 clones, with 88% appearing a single time and 1% taken by the ten largest. What was sequenced was PBMCs or T cells enriched from blood (not recorded which). Source of these receptors: a woman in her 30s who had been exposed to COVID-19. Each CDR3 is given with its conserved first and last residue. Each record gives: V gene, clone size, J gene, CDR3 protein. A row's size may be missing; if present it is once, few, many or a size class.

>TRBV9|few|TRBJ2-1
CASSVWTSGTRSDEQFF
>TRBV9|once|TRBJ1-2
CASSVVFRFGGQGSGYTF
>TRBV3-1/TRBV3-2|NA|TRBJ1-2
CASSQADRGTYGYTF
>TRBV7-9|NA|TRBJ2-4
CASSGADQGYIQYF
>TRBV6-5|NA|TRBJ1-2
CASSYAQGDGYTF
>TRBV3-1/TRBV3-2|NA|TRBJ2-5
CASSQGAGFAETQYF
>TRBV9|NA|TRBJ2-1
CASSLSTGTSGRSSYNEQFF
>TRBV10-1|NA|TRBJ2-1
CATQGWGGLWSDEQFF
>TRBV3-1/TRBV3-2|NA|TRBJ2-3
CATSGTDTQYF
>TRBV6-2/TRBV6-3|NA|TRBJ2-1
CASSVLAEAYNEQFF
>TRBV5-1|NA|TRBJ2-3
CASSLDGKLAGTDTQYF
>TRBV19|NA|TRBJ2-7
CASSTQTSGTHSYEQYF
>TRBV7-9|NA|TRBJ2-2
CASSRPTGIGDTGELFF
>TRBV7-2|once|TRBJ2-3
CASSRSGTSTDTQYF
>TRBV6-1|NA|TRBJ2-1
CASSEAQGAPYNEQFF
>TRBV6-5|NA|TRBJ1-5
CASSSWTGADQPQHF
>TRBV4-1|NA|TRBJ1-5
CASSQEKHSNQPQHF
>TRBV27|NA|TRBJ2-3
CASSPRIRQGGNTQYF
>TRBV13|NA|TRBJ1-6
CASSLAGTGKFPLHF
>TRBV5-1|NA|TRBJ2-3
CASSLETGWGTDTQYF
>TRBV4-1|NA|TRBJ1-1
CASSQDRTGGTEAFF
>TRBV18|NA|TRBJ1-2
CASSLGQGARGYTF
>TRBV12-5|once|TRBJ1-5
CASGLVTGAEGQPQHF
>TRBV6-5|once|TRBJ1-5
CASRRQLNQPQHF
>TRBV7-9|NA|TRBJ2-3
CASSDQQGISDTQYF
>TRBV14|NA|TRBJ1-5
CASSQDLIQPQHF
>TRBV5-1|NA|TRBJ1-1
CASRRQTGAMNTEAFF
>TRBV28|NA|TRBJ1-4
CASISLQGAGEKLFF
>TRBV10-3|NA|TRBJ2-1
CAISQGTSGSSYNEQFF
>TRBV27|NA|TRBJ1-5
CASSFAGRQGINQPQHF
>TRBV19|NA|TRBJ1-2
CASSIVRTGVGGYTF
>TRBV13|NA|TRBJ1-1
CASSLAVNTEAFF
>TRBV28|NA|TRBJ1-6
CASRPDSQAFSPLHF
>TRBV19|NA|TRBJ1-4
CASSVGTGRANEKLFF
>TRBV4-1|NA|TRBJ2-7
CASSQESGFPSEQYF
>TRBV11-2|NA|TRBJ2-7
CASSLEGGSSYEQYF
>TRBV11-1|NA|TRBJ2-6
CASSEDTGANVLTF